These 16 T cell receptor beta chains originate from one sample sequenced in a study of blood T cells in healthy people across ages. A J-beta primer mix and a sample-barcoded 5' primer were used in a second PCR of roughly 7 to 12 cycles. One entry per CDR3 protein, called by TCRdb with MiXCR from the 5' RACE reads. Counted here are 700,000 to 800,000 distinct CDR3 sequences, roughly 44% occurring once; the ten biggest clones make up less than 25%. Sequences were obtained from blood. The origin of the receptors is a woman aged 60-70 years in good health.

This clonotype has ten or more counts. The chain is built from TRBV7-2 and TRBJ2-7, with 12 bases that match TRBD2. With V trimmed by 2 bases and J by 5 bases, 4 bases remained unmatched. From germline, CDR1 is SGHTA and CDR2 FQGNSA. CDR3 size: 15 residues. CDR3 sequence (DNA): TGTGCCAGCAGCTTAACTAGCGGGGGGTACAACGAGCAGTACTTC. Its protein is CASSLTSGGYNEQYF.

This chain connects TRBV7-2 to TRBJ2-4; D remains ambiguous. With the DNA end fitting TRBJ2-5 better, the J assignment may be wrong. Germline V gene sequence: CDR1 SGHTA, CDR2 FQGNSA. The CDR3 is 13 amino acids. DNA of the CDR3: TGTGCCAGCAGCCCCAGCCCTGTGGAGACCCAGTACTTC. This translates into CASSPSPVETQYF.

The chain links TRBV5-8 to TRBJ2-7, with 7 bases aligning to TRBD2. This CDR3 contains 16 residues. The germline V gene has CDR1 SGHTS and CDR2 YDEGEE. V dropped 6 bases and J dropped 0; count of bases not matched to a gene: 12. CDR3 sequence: CASTPLLAEGSYEQYF. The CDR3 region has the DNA TGTGCCAGCACCCCTCTCCTAGCGGAAGGCTCCTACGAGCAGTACTTC.

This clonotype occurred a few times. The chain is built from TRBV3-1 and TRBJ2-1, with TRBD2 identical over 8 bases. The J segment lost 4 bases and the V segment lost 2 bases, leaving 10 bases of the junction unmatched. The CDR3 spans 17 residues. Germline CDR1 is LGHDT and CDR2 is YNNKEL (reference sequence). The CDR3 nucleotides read TGTGCCAGCAGCCAATTTAGTTCGGGGGGGGGTTACAATGAGCAGTTCTTC. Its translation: CASSQFSSGGGYNEQFF.

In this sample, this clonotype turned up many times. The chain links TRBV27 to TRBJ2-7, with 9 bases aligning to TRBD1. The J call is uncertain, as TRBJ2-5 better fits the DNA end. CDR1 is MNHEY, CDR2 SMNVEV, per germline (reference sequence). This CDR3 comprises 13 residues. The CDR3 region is CASSRGQGETQYF. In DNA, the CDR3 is TGTGCCAGCAGTCGGGGACAGGGAGAGACCCAGTACTTC.

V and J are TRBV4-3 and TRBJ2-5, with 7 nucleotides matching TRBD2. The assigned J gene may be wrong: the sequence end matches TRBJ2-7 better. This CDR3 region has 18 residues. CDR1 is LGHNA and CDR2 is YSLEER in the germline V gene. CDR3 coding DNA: TGCGCCAGCAGCCAGGCATTACAATCCGGGACTATTCCCTACGAGCAGTACTTC. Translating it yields CASSQALQSGTIPYEQYF.

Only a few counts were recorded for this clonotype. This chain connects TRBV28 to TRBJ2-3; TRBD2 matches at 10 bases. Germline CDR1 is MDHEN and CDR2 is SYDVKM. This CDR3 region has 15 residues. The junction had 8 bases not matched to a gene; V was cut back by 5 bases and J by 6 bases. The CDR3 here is CASSLAGAFMDTQYF. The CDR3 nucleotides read TGTGCCAGCAGTCTAGCGGGGGCGTTCATGGATACGCAGTATTTT.

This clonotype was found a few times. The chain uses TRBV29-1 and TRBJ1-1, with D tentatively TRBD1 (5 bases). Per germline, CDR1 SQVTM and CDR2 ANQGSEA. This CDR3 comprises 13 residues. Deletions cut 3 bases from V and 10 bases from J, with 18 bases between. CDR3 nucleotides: TGCAGCGTTGATAATTCTGGAGGGGCGGGAGCTTTCTTT. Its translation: CSVDNSGGAGAFF.

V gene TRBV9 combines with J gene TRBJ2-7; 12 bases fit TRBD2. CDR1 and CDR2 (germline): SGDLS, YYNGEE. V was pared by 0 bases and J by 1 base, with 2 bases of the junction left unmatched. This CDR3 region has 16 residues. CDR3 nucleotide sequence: TGTGCCAGCAGCGTAGGACTAGCGGGAGTGTCCTACGAGCAGTACTTC. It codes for CASSVGLAGVSYEQYF.

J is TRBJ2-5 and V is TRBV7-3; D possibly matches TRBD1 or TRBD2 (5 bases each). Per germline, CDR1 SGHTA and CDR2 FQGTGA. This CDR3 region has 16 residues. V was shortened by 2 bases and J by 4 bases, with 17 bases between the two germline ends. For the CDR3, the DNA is TGTGCCAGCAGCTTACCCACCGGGCAGGGAGCAGAGACCCAGTACTTC. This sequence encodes CASSLPTGQGAETQYF.

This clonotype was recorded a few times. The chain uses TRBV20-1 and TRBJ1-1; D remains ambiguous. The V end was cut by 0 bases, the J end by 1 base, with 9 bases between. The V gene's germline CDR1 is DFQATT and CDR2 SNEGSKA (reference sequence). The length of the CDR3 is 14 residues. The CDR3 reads CSAREGMGNTEAFF. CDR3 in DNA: TGCAGTGCTAGAGAGGGGATGGGGAACACTGAAGCTTTCTTT.

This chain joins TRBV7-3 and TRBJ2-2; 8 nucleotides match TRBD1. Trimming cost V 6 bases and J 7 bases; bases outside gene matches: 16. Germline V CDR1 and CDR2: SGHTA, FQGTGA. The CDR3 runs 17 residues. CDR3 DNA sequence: TGTGCCAGCAGTCCCCTAAGTGGACAGGGCGGTGTCGGGGAGCTGTTTTTT. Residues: CASSPLSGQGGVGELFF.

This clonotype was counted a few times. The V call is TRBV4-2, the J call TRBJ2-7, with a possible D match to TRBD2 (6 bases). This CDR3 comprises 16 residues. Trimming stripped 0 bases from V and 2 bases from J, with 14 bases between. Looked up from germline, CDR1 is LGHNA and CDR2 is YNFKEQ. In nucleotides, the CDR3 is TGTGCCAGCAGCCAAGATGGTGCTAGCGAGACCTACGAGCAGTACTTC. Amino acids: CASSQDGASETYEQYF.

The CDR3 DNA is TGTGCCAGCAGTTACTCGAGTAGCGCAGAGACCCAGTACTTC. Amino acid sequence: CASSYSSSAETQYF. This chain uses TRBV6-5 with TRBJ2-5; tentatively, D is TRBD2 (5 bases). This CDR3 is built from 14 residues. V lost 0 bases to trimming and J lost 4 bases, with 9 bases between them. The V gene's germline CDR1 is MNHEY and CDR2 SVGAGI.

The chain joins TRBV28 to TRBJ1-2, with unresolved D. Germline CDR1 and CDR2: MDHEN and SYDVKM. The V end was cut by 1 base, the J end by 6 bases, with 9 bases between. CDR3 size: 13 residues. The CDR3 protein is CASSLSQRDGYTF. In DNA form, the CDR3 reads TGTGCCAGCAGTTTATCTCAACGTGATGGCTACACCTTC.

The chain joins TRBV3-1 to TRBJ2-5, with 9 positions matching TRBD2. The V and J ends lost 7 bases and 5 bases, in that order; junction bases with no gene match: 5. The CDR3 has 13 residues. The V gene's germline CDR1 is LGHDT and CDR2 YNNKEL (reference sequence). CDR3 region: CASKTSGGETQYF. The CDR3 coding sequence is TGTGCCAGCAAGACTAGCGGAGGGGAGACCCAGTACTTC.